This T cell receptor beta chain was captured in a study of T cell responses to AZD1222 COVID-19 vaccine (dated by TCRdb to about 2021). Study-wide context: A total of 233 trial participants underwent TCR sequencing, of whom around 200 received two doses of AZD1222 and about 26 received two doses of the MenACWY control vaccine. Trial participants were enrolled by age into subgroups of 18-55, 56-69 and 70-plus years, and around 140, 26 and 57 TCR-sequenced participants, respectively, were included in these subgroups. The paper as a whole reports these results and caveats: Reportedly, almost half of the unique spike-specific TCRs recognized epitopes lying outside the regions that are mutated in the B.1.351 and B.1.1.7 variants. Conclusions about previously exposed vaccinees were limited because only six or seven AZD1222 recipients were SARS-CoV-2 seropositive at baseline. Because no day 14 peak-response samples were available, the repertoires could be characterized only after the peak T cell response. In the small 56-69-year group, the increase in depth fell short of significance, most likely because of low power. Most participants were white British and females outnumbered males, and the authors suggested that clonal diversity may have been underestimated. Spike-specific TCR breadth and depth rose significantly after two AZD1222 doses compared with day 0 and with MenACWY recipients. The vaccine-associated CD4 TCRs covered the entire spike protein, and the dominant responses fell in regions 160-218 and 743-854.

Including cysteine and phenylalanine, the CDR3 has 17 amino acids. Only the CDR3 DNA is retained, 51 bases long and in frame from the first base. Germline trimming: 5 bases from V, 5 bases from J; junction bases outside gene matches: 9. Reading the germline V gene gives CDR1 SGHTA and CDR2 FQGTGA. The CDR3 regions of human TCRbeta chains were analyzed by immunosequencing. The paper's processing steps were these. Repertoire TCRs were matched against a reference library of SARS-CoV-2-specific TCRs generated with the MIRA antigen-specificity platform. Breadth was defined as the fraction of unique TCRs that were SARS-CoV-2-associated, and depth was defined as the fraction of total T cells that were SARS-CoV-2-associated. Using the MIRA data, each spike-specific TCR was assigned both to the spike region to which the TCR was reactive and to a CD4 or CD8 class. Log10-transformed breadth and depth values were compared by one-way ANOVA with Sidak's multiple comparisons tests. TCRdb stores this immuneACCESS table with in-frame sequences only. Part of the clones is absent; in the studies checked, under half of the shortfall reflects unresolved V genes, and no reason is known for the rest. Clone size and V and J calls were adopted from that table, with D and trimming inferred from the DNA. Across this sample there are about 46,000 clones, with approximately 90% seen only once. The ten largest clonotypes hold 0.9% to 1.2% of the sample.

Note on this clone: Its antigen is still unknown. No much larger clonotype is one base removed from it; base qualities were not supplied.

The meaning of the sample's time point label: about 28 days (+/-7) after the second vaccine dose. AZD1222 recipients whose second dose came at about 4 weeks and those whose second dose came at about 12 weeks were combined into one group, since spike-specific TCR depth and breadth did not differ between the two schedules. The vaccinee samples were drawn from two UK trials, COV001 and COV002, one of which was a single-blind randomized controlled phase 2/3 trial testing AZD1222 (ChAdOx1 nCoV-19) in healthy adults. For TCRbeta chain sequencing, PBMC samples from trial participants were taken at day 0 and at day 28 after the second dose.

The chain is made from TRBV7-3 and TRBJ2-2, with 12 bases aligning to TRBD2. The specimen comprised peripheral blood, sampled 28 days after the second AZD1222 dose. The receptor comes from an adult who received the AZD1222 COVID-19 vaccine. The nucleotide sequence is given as TGTGCCAGCAGCCCTCGACTAGCGGGAGTTGGGACCGGGGAGCTGTTTTTT. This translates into CASSPRLAGVGTGELFF.